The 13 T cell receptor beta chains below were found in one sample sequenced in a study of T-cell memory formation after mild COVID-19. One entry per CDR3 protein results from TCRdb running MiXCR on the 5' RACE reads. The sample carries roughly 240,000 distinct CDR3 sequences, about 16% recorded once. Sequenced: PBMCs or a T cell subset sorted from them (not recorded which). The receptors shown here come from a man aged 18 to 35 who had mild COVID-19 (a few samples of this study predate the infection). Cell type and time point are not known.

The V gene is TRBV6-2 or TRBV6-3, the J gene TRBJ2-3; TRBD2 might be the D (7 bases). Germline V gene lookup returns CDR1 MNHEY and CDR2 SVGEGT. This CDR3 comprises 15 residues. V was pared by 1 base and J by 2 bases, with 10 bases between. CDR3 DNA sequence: TGTGCCAGCAGTTACTGGCGGGGGCCCACAGATACGCAGTATTTT. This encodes CASSYWRGPTDTQYF.

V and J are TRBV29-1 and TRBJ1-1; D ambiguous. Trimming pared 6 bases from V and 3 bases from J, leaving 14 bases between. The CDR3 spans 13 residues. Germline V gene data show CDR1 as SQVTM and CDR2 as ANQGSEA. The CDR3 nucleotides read TGCAGCGTCCAGCGGGCGGCCTACACTGAAGCTTTCTTT. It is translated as CSVQRAAYTEAFF. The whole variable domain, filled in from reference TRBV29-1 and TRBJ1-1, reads SAVISQKPSRDICQRGTSLTIQCQVDSQVTMMFWYRQQPGQSLTLIATANQGSEATYESGFVIDKFPISRPNLTFSTLTVSNMSPEDSSIYLCSVQRAAYTEAFFGQGTRLTVV.

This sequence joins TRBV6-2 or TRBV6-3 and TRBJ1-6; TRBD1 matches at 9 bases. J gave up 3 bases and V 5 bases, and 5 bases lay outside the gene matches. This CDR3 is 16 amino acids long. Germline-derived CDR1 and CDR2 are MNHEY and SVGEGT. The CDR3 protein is CASSLRDRVYNSPLHF. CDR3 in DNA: TGTGCCAGCAGTCTCCGGGACAGGGTCTATAATTCACCCCTCCACTTT.

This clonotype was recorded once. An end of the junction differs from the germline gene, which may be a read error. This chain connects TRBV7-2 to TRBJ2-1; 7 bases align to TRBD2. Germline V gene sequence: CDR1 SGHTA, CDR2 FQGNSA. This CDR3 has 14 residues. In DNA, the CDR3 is TGTGCCAGCAGCCTAGCGGTGGCGGTGGGTGAGCAGTTCTTC. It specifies CASSLAVAVGEQFF.

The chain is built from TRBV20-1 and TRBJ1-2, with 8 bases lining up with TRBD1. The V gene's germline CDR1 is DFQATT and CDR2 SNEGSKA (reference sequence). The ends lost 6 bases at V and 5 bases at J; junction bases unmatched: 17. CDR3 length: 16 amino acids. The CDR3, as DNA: TGCAGTGCCGTCGCAGGGGGCTTAAGTCCCTCGTATGGCTACACCTTC. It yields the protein CSAVAGGLSPSYGYTF.

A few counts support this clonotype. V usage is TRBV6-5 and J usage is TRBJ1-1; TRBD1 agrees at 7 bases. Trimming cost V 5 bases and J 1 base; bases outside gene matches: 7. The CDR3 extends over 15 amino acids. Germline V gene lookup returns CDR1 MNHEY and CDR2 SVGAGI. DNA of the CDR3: TGTGCCAGCAGTATACAGGGGCTCAGGAACACTGAAGCTTTCTTT. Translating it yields CASSIQGLRNTEAFF.

The CDR3 DNA reads as TGTGCCAGCAGCCGAGGTGAAGGAGGGCCCGGGGAGCTGTTTTTT. This gives the protein CASSRGEGGPGELFF. The chain links TRBV9 to TRBJ2-2, with TRBD2 as a possible D gene (6 bases). The CDR3 consists of 15 residues. The V gene lost 4 bases and the J gene lost 6 bases, with 16 bases spanning the gap. CDR1 and CDR2 (germline): SGDLS, YYNGEE.

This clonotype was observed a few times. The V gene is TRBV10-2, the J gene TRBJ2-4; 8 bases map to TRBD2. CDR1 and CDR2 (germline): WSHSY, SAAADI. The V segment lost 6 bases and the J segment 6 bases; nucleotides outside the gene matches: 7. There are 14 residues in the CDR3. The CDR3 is CASRIAGGGNIQYF. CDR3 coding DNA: TGCGCCAGCAGGATCGCGGGGGGAGGAAACATTCAGTACTTC.

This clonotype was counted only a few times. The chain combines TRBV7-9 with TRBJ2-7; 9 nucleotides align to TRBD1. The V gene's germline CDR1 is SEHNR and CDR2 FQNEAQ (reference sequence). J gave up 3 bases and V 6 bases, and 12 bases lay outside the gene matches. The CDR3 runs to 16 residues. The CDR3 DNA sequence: TGTGCCAGCAGTCCCACCGCCGGGACAGGGCGCTACGAGCAGTACTTC. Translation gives CASSPTAGTGRYEQYF.

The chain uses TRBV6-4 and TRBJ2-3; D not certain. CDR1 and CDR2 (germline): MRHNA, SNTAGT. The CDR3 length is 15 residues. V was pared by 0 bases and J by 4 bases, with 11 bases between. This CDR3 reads CASSDSPARADTQYF. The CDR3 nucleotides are TGTGCCAGCAGTGACTCCCCCGCTAGGGCAGATACGCAGTATTTT.

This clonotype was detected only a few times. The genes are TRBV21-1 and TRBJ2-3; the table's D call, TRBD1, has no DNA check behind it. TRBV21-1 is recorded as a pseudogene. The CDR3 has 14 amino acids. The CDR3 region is CASSVGQITDTQYF. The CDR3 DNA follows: TGTGCCAGCAGCGTGGGACAGATCACAGATACGCAGTATTTT.

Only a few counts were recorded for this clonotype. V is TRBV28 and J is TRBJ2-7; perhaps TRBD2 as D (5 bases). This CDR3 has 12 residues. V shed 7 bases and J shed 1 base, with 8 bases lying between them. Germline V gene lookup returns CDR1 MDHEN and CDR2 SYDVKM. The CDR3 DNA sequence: TGTGCCAGCACCCGAGGGTCCTACGAGCAGTACGTC. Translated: CASTRGSYEQYV.

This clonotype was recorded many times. The CDR3 sequence: CASSLVGVRDTQYF. The DNA for the CDR3 is TGTGCCAGCAGCTTAGTAGGGGTCCGAGATACGCAGTATTTT. The chain employs TRBV7-3 and TRBJ2-3; perhaps TRBD1 as D (5 bases). Germline loops: CDR1 SGHTA, CDR2 FQGTGA. CDR3 length: 14 residues. The V gene lost 2 bases and the J gene lost 5 bases, with 11 bases spanning the gap.